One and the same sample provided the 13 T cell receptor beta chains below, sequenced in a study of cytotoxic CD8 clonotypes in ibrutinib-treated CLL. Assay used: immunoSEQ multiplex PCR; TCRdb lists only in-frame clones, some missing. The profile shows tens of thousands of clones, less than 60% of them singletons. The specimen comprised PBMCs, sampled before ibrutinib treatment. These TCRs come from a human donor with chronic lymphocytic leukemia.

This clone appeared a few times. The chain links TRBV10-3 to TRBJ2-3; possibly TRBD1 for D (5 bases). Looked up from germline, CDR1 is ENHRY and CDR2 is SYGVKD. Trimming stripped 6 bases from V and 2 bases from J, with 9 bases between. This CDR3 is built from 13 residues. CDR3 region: CAIRLGATDTQYF. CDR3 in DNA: TGTGCCATCAGGTTAGGGGCCACAGATACGCAGTATTTT.

CDR3 loop: CASSSLAGVPYNEQFF. In nucleotides, the CDR3 is TGCGCCAGCAGCTCCTTAGCGGGGGTCCCCTACAATGAGCAGTTCTTC. This chain links TRBV5-1 with TRBJ2-1; 9 nucleotides line up with TRBD2. The CDR3 is made up of 16 amino acids. Trimming removed 3 bases from V and 2 bases from J; junction bases left unmatched: 6. CDR1 is SGHRS and CDR2 is YFSETQ in the germline V gene.

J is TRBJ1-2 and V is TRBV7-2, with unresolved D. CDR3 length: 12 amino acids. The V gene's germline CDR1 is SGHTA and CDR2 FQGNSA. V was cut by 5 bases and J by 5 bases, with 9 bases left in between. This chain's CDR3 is CASSPLRYGYTF. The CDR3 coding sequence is TGTGCCAGCAGCCCATTGCGGTATGGCTACACCTTC.

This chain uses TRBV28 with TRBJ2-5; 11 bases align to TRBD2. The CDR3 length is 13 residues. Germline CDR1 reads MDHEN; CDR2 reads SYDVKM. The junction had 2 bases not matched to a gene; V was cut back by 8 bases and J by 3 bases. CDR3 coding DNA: TGTGCCAGCCTGGGACTAGCGGAAGAGACCCAGTACTTC. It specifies CASLGLAEETQYF.

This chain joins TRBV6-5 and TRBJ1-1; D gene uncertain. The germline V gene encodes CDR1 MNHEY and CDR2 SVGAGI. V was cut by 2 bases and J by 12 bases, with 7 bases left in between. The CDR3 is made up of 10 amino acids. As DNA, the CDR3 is TGTGCCAGCAGTTACGAGGCAACTTTCTTT. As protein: CASSYEATFF.

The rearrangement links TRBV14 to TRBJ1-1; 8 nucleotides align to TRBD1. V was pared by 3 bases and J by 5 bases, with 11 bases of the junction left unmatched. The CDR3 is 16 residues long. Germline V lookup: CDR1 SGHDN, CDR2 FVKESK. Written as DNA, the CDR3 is TGTGCCAGCAGCCAGGCGTTTGGACAGGGAGGGACTGAAGCTTTCTTT. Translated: CASSQAFGQGGTEAFF.

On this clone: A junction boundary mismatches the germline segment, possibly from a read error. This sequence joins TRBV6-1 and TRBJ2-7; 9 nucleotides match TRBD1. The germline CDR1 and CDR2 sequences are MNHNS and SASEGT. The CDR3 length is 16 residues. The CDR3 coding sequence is TGTGCCAGCAGTGACGCGACAGGGGGGCTGCACTCTGCTAGTAAATTC. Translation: CASSDATGGLHSASKF.

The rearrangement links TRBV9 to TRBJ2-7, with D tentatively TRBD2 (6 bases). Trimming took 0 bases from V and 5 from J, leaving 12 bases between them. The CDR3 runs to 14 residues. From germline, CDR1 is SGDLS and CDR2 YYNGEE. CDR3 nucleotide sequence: TGTGCCAGCAGCGTAGTTCCTAGCGCCCACGAGCAGTACTTC. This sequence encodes CASSVVPSAHEQYF.

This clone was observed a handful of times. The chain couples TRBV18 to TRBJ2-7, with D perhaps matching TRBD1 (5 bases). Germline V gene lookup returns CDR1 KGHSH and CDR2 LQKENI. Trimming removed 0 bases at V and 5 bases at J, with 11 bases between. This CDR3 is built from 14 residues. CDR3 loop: CASSPPGQLNEQYF. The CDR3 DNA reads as TGTGCCAGCTCACCACCGGGGCAGCTCAACGAGCAGTACTTC.

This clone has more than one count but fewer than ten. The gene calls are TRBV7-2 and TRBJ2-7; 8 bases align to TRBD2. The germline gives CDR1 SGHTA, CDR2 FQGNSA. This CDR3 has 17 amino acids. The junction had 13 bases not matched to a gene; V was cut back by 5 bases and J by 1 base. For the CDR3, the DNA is TGTGCCAGCAGCCGTAAGATCGGGGGGGAAAAATCCTACGAGCAGTACTTC. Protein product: CASSRKIGGEKSYEQYF. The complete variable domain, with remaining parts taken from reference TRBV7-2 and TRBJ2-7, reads GAGVSQSPSNKVTEKGKDVELRCDPISGHTALYWYRQSLGQGLEFLIYFQGNSAPDKSGLPSDRFSAERTGGSVSTLTIQRTQQEDSAVYLCASSRKIGGEKSYEQYFGPGTRLTVT.

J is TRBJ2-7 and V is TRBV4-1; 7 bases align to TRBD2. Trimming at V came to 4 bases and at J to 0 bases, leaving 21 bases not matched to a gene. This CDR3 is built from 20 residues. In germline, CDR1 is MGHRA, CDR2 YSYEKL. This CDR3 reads CASSRTWVRDGLADSYEQYF. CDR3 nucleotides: TGCGCCAGCAGCCGAACGTGGGTCCGGGACGGGCTAGCGGACTCCTACGAGCAGTACTTC.

The CDR3 reads CASRGNPGSEAFF. In nucleotides, the CDR3 is TGTGCCAGCAGGGGGAATCCGGGAAGTGAAGCTTTCTTT. This sequence joins TRBV25-1 and TRBJ1-1; D call uncertain. With 6 bases removed from V and 7 bases from J, the gap between germline ends came to 15 bases. CDR1 MGHDK and CDR2 SYGVNS come from the germline V gene. The CDR3 is 13 amino acids.

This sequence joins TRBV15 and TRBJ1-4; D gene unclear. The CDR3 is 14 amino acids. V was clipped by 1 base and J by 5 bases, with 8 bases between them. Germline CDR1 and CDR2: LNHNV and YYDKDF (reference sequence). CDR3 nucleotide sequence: TGTGCCACCAGCAGAGCCTCGGAAAATGAAAAACTGTTTTTT. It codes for CATSRASENEKLFF.